The clone carrying this T cell receptor beta chain was detected only a few times. Its cognate antigen is unknown. The entry originates in a study of identical twins. The cDNA had a unique molecular identifier and a template-switch universal primer site. In TCRdb, the 5' RACE reads were re-called with MiXCR into one record per CDR3 protein. The sample carries around 490,000 distinct CDR3 sequences, roughly an eighth recorded once. All donors comprised healthy Caucasians. Study findings and constraints: The models systematically underestimated how much out-of-frame TCR alpha was shared in monozygotic twins. Out-of-frame alpha sequences shared by twins were enriched for low generation probability.

Germline CDR1 is WSHSY and CDR2 is SAAADI. There are 15 residues in the CDR3. J gave up 6 bases and V 6 bases, and 14 bases lay outside the gene matches. The data also belong to a second study, concerning yellow fever vaccine responses in identical twins.

The sample consisted of CD4+ T cells sorted from blood. V is TRBV10-2 and J is TRBJ2-7; 7 bases line up with TRBD1. This receptor was taken from a woman under 30 in good health. CDR3 in amino acids: CASSLQGMSGSEQYF. The CDR3, as DNA: TGCGCCAGCAGCCTACAGGGGATGTCGGGGAGCGAGCAGTACTTC.